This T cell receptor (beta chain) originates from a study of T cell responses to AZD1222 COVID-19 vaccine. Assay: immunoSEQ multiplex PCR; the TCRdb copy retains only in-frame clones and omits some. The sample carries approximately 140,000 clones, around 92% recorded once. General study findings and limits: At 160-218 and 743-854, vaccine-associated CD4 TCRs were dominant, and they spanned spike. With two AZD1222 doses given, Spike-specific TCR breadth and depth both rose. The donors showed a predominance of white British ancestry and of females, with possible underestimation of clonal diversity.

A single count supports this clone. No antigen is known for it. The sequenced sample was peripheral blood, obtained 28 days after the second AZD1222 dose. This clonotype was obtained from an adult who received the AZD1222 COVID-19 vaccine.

The CDR3 nucleotides read TGTGCCAGCAGCTTAGGGGGAGCGAGCGCGAACACCGGGGAGCTGTTTTTT. As protein: CASSLGGASANTGELFF. The chain is built from TRBV11-3 and TRBJ2-2; possibly TRBD2 for D (5 bases). Trimming shortened V by 1 base and J by 0 bases, and 12 bases separated the two germline ends. This CDR3 region has 17 residues. Germline loops: CDR1 SGHNT, CDR2 YENEEA.